This T cell receptor beta chain was captured by sequencing in a study of CD8+ T cells in alopecia areata. As for this clone: No antigen is known for it.

The CDR3 extends over 14 amino acids. V lost 3 bases, J lost 0 bases, and 9 bases lay in between. Germline CDR1 and CDR2: SGHRS and YFSETQ. Reverse transcription of extracted RNA yielded cDNA, which provided the sequencing template. Profiling relied on immunoSEQ multiplex PCR, and the TCRdb table lists in-frame clones only, not all of them. Among 120,000 to 150,000 clones, roughly 50% were seen once, and the ten largest hold more than 6.5%. Study findings and constraints: Patients shared TCRs less clearly than mice did, possibly owing to HLA. Researchers report lesional scalp, most notably alopecia totalis/universalis, outstripped normal scalp in clonality. Besides other cells, scalp samples also yield sequences of resident alphabeta T cells from normal skin.

J is TRBJ1-1 and V is TRBV5-1; TRBD1 might be the D (6 bases). Sequenced material: CD4+ T cells sorted from blood. This receptor was identified in a human donor with alopecia areata. The CDR3 region has the DNA TGCGCCAGCAGCTCGGGACACTTGAACACTGAAGCTTTCTTT. Its protein product is CASSSGHLNTEAFF. The whole variable domain, remainder taken from reference TRBV5-1 and TRBJ1-1, is KAGVTQTPRYLIKTRGQQVTLSCSPISGHRSVSWYQQTPGQGLQFLFEYFSETQRNKGNFPGRFSGRQFSNSRSEMNVSTLELGDSALYLCASSSGHLNTEAFFGQGTRLTVV.